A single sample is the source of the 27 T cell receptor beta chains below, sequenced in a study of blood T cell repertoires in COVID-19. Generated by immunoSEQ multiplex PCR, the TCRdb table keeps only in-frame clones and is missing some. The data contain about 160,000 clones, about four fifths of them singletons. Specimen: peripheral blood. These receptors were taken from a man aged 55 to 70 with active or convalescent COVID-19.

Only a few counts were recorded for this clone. CDR3 loop: CASSPPGDFWYEQYF. CDR3 sequence (DNA): TGTGCCAGCAGTCCCCCAGGGGATTTCTGGTACGAGCAGTACTTC. The chain uses TRBV28 and TRBJ2-7, with D possibly matching TRBD1 (6 bases). V shed 5 bases and J shed 4 bases, with 18 bases lying between them. CDR1 is MDHEN, CDR2 SYDVKM, per germline. CDR3 length: 15 amino acids.

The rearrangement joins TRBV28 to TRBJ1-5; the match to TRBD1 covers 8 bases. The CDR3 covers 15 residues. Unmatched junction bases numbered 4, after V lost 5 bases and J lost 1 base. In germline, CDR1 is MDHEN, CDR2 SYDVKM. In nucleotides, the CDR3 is TGTGCCAGCAGTGTCCGGACAGGGAGCAATCAGCCCCAGCATTTT. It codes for CASSVRTGSNQPQHF.

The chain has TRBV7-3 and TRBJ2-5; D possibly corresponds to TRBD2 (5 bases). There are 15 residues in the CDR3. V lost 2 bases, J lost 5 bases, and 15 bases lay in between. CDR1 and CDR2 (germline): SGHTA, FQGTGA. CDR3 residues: CASSLGETGGETQYF. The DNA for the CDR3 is TGTGCCAGCAGCTTAGGCGAGACGGGCGGGGAGACCCAGTACTTC.

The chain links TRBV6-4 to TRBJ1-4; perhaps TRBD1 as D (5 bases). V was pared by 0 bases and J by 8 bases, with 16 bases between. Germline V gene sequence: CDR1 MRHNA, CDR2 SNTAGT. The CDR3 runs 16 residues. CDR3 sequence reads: CASSDSVDRWLEKLFF. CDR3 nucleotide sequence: TGTGCCAGCAGTGACTCCGTCGACAGATGGTTAGAAAAACTGTTTTTT.

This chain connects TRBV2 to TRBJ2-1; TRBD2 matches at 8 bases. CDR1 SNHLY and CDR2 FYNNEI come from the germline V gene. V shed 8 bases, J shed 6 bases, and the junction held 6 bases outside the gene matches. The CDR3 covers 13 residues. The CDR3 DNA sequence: TGTGCCAGCCAACGGGAGGGCCGCAATGAGCAGTTCTTC. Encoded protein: CASQREGRNEQFF. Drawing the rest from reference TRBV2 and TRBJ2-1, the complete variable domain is EPEVTQTPSHQVTQMGQEVILRCVPISNHLYFYWYRQILGQKVEFLVSFYNNEISEKSEIFDDQFSVERPDGSNFTLKIRSTKLEDSAMYFCASQREGRNEQFFGPGTRLTVL.

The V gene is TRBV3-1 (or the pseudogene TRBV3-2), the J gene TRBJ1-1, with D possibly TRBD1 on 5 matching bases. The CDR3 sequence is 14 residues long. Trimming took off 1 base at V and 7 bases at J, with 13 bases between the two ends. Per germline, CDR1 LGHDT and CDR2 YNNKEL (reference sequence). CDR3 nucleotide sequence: TGTGCCAGCAGCCAAGGACAGCGCCTCGATGAAGCTTTCTTT. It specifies CASSQGQRLDEAFF.

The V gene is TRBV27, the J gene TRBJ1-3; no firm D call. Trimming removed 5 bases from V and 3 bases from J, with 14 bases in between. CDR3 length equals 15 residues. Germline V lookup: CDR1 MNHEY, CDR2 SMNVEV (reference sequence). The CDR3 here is CASSPDNDYGNTIYF. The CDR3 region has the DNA TGTGCCAGCAGTCCCGACAATGACTATGGAAACACCATATATTTT.

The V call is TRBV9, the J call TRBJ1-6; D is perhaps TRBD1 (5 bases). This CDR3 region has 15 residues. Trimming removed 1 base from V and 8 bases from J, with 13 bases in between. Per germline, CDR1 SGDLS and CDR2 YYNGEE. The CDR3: CASSVFAGVDSPLHF. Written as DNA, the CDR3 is TGTGCCAGCAGCGTATTTGCGGGGGTGGATTCACCCCTCCACTTT.

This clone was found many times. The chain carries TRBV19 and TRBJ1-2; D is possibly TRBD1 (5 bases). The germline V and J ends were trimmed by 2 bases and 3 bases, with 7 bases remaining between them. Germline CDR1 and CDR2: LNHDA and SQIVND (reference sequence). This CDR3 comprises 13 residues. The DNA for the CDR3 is TGTGCCAGTAGTATATCGGGGGACTATGGCTACACCTTC. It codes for CASSISGDYGYTF. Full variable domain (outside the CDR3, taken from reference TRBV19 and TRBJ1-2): DGGITQSPKYLFRKEGQNVTLSCEQNLNHDAMYWYRQDPGQGLRLIYYSQIVNDFQKGDIAEGYSVSREKKESFPLTVTSAQKNPTAFYLCASSISGDYGYTFGSGTRLTVV.

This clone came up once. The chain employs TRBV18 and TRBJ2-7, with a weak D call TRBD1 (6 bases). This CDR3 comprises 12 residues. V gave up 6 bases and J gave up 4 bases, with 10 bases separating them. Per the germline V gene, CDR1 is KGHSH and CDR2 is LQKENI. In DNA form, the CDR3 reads TGTGCCAGCTCCCCAGGGGAGTACGAGCAGTACTTC. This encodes CASSPGEYEQYF.

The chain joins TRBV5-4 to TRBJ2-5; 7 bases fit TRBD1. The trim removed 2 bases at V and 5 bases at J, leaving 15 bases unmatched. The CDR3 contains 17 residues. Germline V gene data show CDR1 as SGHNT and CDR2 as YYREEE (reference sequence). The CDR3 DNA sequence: TGTGCCAGCAGCTTCGGGTCGGGGACAGCCGCCGGGGAGACCCAGTACTTC. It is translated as CASSFGSGTAAGETQYF.

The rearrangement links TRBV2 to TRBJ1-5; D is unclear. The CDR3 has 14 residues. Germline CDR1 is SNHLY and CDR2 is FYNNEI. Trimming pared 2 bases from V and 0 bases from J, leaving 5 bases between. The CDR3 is CASSENYSNQPQHF. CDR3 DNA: TGTGCCAGCAGTGAAAATTATAGCAATCAGCCCCAGCATTTT.

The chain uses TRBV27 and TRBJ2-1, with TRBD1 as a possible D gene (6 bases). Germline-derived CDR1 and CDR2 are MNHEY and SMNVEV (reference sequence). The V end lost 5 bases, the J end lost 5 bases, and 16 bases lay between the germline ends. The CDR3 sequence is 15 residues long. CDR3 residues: CASSVNRALDNEQFF. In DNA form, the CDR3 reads TGTGCCAGCAGTGTAAACAGGGCTTTAGACAATGAGCAGTTCTTC.

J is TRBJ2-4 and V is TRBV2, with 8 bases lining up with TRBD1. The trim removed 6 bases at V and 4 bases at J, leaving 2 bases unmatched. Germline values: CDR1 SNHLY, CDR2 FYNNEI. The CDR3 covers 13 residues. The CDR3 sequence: CASRGQEKNIQYF. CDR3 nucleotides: TGTGCCAGCAGGGGACAGGAGAAAAACATTCAGTACTTC.

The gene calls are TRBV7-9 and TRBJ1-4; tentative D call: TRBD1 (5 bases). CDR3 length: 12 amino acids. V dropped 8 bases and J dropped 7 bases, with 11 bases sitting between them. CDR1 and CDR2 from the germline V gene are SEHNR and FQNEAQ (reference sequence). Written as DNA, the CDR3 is TGTGCCAGCGGCCAGGGAGGTGAAAAACTGTTTTTT. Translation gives CASGQGGEKLFF.

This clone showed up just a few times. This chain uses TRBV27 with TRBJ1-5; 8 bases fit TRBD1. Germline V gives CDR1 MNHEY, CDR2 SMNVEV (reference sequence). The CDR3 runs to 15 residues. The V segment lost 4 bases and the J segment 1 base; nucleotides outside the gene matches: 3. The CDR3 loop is CASSSQGASNQPQHF. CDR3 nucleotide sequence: TGTGCCAGCAGTTCCCAGGGGGCGAGCAATCAGCCCCAGCATTTT.

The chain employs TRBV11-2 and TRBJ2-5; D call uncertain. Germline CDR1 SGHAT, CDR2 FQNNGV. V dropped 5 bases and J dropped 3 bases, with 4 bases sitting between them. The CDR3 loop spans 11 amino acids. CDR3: CASSVKETQYF. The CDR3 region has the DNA TGTGCCAGCAGCGTCAAAGAGACCCAGTACTTC.

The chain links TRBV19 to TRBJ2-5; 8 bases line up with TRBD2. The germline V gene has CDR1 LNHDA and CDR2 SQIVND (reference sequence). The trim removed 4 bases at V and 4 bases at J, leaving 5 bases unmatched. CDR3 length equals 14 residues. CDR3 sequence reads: CASSTSGSIETQYF. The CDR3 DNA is TGTGCCAGTAGTACGAGCGGGAGTATAGAGACCCAGTACTTC.

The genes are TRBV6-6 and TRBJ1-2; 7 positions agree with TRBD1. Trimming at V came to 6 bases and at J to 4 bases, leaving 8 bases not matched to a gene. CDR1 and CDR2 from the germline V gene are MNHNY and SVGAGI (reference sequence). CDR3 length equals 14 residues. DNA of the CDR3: TGTGCCAGCAGCCTGGGACAGCCCCTCTATGGCTACACCTTC. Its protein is CASSLGQPLYGYTF.

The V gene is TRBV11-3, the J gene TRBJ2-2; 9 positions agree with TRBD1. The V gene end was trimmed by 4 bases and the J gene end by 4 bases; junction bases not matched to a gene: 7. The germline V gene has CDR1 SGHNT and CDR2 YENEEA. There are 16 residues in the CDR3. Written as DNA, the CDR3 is TGTGCCAGCAGCTCCGCCGGGACAGGGTCCACCGGGGAGCTGTTTTTT. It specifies CASSSAGTGSTGELFF.

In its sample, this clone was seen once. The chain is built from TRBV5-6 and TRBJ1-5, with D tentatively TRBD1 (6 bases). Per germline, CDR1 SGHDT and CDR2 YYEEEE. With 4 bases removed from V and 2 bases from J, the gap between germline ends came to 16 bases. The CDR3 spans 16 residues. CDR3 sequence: CASSPGGPGGNQPQHF. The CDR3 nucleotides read TGTGCCAGCAGCCCCGGGGGGCCCGGAGGCAATCAGCCCCAGCATTTT.

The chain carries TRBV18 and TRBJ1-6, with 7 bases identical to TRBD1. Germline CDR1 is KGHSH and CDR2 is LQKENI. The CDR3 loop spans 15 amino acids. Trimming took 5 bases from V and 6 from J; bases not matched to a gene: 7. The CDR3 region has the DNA TGTGCCAGCTCAATACCAGGGGGGAGTAATTCACCCCTCCACTTT. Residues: CASSIPGGSNSPLHF.

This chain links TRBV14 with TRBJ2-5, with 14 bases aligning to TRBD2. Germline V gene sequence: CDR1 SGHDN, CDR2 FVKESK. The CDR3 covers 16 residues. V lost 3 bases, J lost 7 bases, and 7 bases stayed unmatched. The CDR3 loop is CASSHPGTSGSGTQYF. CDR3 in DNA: TGTGCCAGCAGCCATCCCGGGACTAGCGGGAGTGGGACCCAGTACTTC.

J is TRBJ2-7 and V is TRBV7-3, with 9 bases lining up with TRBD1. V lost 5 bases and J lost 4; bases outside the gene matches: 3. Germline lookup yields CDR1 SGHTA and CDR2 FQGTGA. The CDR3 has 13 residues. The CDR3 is CASSADRGYEQYF. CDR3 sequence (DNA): TGTGCCAGCAGCGCCGACAGGGGGTACGAGCAGTACTTC.

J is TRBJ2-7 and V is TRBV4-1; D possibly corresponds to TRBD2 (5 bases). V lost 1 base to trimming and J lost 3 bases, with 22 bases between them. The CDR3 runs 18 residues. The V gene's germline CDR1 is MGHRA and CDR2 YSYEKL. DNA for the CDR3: TGCGCCAGCAGCCAAGGCATGGTCGGCGGGCGCCCCGTCTACGAGCAGTACTTC. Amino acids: CASSQGMVGGRPVYEQYF.

CDR3 coding DNA: TGTGCCAGTAGTATGATGGCCCAAGAGACCCAGTACTTC. This sequence encodes CASSMMAQETQYF. The genes are TRBV19 and TRBJ2-5; D remains unclear. CDR1 is LNHDA, CDR2 SQIVND, per germline (reference sequence). Trimming cost V 3 bases and J 1 base, with 6 bases left between them. The CDR3 has 13 residues.

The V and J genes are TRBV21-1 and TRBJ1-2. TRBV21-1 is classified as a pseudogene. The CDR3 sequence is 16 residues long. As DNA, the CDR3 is TGTGCCAGCAGCACTTTGAGGGCCTTAACCCACTATGGCTACACCTTC. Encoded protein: CASSTLRALTHYGYTF.